A selection of T cell receptor beta chains follows, all from one sample in a study of T-cell memory formation after mild COVID-19. TCRdb redid the calling of the 5' RACE reads with MiXCR, one entry per CDR3 protein. This table holds a few hundred thousand distinct CDR3 sequences, 24% found once. The specimen was PBMCs or a T cell subset sorted from them (not recorded which). These receptors were collected from an adult woman who had mild COVID-19 (a few samples of this study predate the infection). Cell type and time point are not known. Each CDR3 is given with its conserved first and last residue. D genes are given only for firm matches. The size entry is marked missing in some rows and otherwise reads once, few, many or a size class.

v_call	d_call	clone_size	j_call	cdr3_aa	cdr3_nt
TRBV7-2	TRBD1	.	TRBJ2-5	CASRQGAREGTQYF	TGTGCCTCCAGACAGGGGGCGAGGGAAGGGACCCAGTACTTC
TRBV3-1	.	.	TRBJ1-2	CASSQGNRRTPNYGYTF	TGTGCCAGCAGTCAGGGAAATAGAAGGACACCAAACTATGGCTACACCTTC
TRBV29-1	.	.	TRBJ1-1	CSVELFGQRGERGTEAFF	TGCAGCGTTGAGCTGTTTGGTCAAAGAGGGGAACGAGGGACTGAAGCTTTCTTT
TRBV6-2/TRBV6-3	TRBD1	.	TRBJ2-1	CASSEPPGTENYNEQFF	TGTGCCAGCAGCGAGCCCCCCGGGACAGAGAATTACAATGAGCAGTTCTTC
TRBV6-2/TRBV6-3	.	.	TRBJ2-5	CASSADLAARTQYF	TGTGCCAGCAGTGCGGACTTGGCGGCGAGGACCCAGTACTTC
TRBV29-1	TRBD1	.	TRBJ1-2	CSVEEGTGGNDGYTF	TGCAGCGTTGAAGAGGGGACAGGGGGTAACGATGGCTACACCTTC
TRBV2	.	.	TRBJ2-4	CASSLGIQYF	TGTGCCAGCAGTTTGGGCATTCAGTACTTC
TRBV29-1	TRBD1	.	TRBJ2-7	CSAGTGEPYEQYF	TGCAGCGCCGGGACAGGGGAACCCTACGAGCAGTACTTC
TRBV11-2	.	.	TRBJ2-1	CASSPRGGLYNEQFF	TGTGCCAGCAGCCCTCGCGGAGGATTATACAATGAGCAGTTCTTC
TRBV7-2	TRBD2	.	TRBJ2-1	CASSLAQAGLAGGYNKQFF	TGTGCCAGCAGCTTAGCCCAGGCAGGACTAGCGGGAGGTTACAATAAGCAGTTCTTC
TRBV29-1	.	.	TRBJ1-2	CSVGSGIYGYTF	TGCAGCGTTGGAAGCGGGATCTATGGCTACACCTTC
TRBV24-1	TRBD1	.	TRBJ1-5	CATSERTGQGQPQHF	TGTGCCACCAGTGAAAGGACAGGGCAGGGGCAGCCCCAGCATTTT
TRBV7-9	.	.	TRBJ2-7	CASRMDGGREQYF	TGTGCCAGCAGGATGGACGGCGGTAGAGAGCAGTACTTC
TRBV7-2	.	few	TRBJ2-7	CASSVGPSQTYEQYF	TGTGCCAGCAGCGTGGGACCGAGCCAAACCTACGAGCAGTACTTC
TRBV29-1	.	.	TRBJ2-7	CSVDRAREGSYEQYF	TGCAGCGTTGACAGGGCCCGAGAGGGCTCCTACGAGCAGTACTTC
TRBV4-1	.	few	TRBJ1-1	CASSHLDRRTNTEAFF	TGCGCCAGCAGCCACCTGGACAGAAGAACGAACACTGAAGCTTTCTTT
TRBV6-2/TRBV6-3	.	.	TRBJ2-5	CASSYQDTIQETQYF	TGTGCCAGCAGTTACCAAGACACGATCCAAGAGACCCAGTACTTC
TRBV15	TRBD2	.	TRBJ2-1	CATSRDASGGADRNEQFF	TGTGCCACCAGCAGAGATGCTAGCGGGGGGGCCGATCGTAATGAGCAGTTCTTC
TRBV9	.	few	TRBJ1-1	CASTPGPGKGTEAFF	TGTGCCAGCACCCCCGGTCCGGGGAAGGGAACTGAAGCTTTCTTT
TRBV24-1	TRBD1	few	TRBJ2-1	CATRGQGGDNEQFF	TGTGCCACCAGGGGACAGGGTGGAGACAATGAGCAGTTCTTC
TRBV24-1	.	.	TRBJ2-3	CATSDASGWPHTDTQYF	TGTGCCACCAGTGATGCCTCCGGTTGGCCCCACACAGATACGCAGTATTTT
TRBV5-1	.	few	TRBJ2-7	CASSLWTDVYEQYF	TGCGCCAGCAGCTTGTGGACAGACGTCTACGAGCAGTACTTC
TRBV7-3	.	once	TRBJ2-1	CASSLLSVNEQFF	TGTGCCAGCAGCCTACTTAGTGTCAATGAGCAGTTCTTC
TRBV24-1	.	few	TRBJ2-3	CATSRDSQGDTQYF	TGTGCCACCAGCCGGGACTCGCAGGGGGATACGCAGTATTTT
TRBV7-3	.	.	TRBJ2-5	CASSLVGTPGGGETQYF	TGTGCCAGCAGCTTGGTTGGGACTCCGGGGGGCGGAGAGACCCAGTACTTC
TRBV10-3	.	many	TRBJ1-5	CAIRPGLGNQPQHF	TGTGCCATCAGGCCGGGTCTTGGGAATCAGCCCCAGCATTTT
TRBV5-5	TRBD1	.	TRBJ2-2	CASSIPSTGANTGELFF	TGTGCCAGCAGCATACCGTCTACAGGGGCGAACACCGGGGAGCTGTTTTTT
TRBV3-1	TRBD1	many	TRBJ1-1	CASSQAPQGREAFF	TGTGCCAGCAGCCAAGCTCCACAGGGGAGGGAAGCTTTCTTT
TRBV12-3/TRBV12-4	TRBD2	many	TRBJ2-1	CASSLSKGVRRGASYNEQFF	TGTGCCAGCAGTTTAAGCAAGGGCGTAAGGCGGGGGGCATCCTACAATGAGCAGTTCTTC
TRBV7-8	.	.	TRBJ2-1	CASSADSIFFF	TGTGCCAGCAGCGCGGACAGCATCTTTTTCTTC
TRBV23-1	TRBD2	few	TRBJ2-7	CASRTREGGNEQYF	TGCGCCAGCAGGACCCGGGAGGGCGGAAACGAGCAGTACTTC
TRBV30	TRBD2	few	TRBJ2-7	CAWGDYPGGKQYF	TGTGCCTGGGGGGACTACCCAGGTGGGAAGCAGTACTTC
TRBV6-2/TRBV6-3	.	.	TRBJ2-5	CASSYSPAIAFRLYQETQYF	TGTGCCAGCAGTTACAGCCCAGCGATCGCATTCAGATTGTACCAAGAGACCCAGTACTTC
TRBV14	TRBD1	few	TRBJ2-3	CASSPHRGTGTPDTQYF	TGTGCCAGCAGCCCCCACCGCGGGACAGGGACGCCAGATACGCAGTATTTT
TRBV30	.	once	TRBJ1-1	CAWAGVLNTEAFF	TGTGCCTGGGCAGGGGTTCTGAACACTGAAGCTTTCTTT
TRBV7-2	TRBD1	.	TRBJ1-2	CASSLDWGTGGPIGYTF	TGTGCCAGCAGCTTAGACTGGGGGACAGGGGGCCCTATAGGCTACACCTTC
TRBV10-3	.	.	TRBJ1-2	CATLSQGRGYTF	TGTGCCACCTTATCCCAGGGTCGTGGCTACACCTTC
TRBV9	.	.	TRBJ1-5	CASSVGIGQPQHF	TGTGCCAGCAGCGTAGGAATCGGACAGCCCCAGCATTTT
TRBV10-3	TRBD1	once	TRBJ1-5	CAISSTGPQPQHF	TGTGCCATCAGTTCGACAGGGCCGCAGCCCCAGCATTTT
TRBV25-1	TRBD2	.	TRBJ2-1	CASSISGGGSYNEQFF	TGTGCCAGCAGTATATCCGGCGGGGGCTCCTACAATGAGCAGTTCTTC
TRBV15	.	few	TRBJ1-1	CATSRDPADEAFF	TGTGCCACCAGCAGAGATCCGGCCGATGAAGCTTTCTTT
TRBV6-1	.	.	TRBJ2-7	CASSSRGQGGYEQYF	TGTGCCAGCAGTTCCCGGGGGCAGGGGGGCTACGAGCAGTACTTC
TRBV5-1	.	.	TRBJ2-2	CASSRDFGELFF	TGCGCCAGCAGCAGGGACTTCGGGGAGCTGTTTTTT
TRBV12-3/TRBV12-4	.	.	TRBJ1-4	CASSSTWATNEKLFF	TGTGCCAGCAGTTCTACATGGGCAACTAATGAAAAACTGTTTTTT